Sequencing of this T cell receptor beta chain was carried out in a study of shared clonotypes between healthy human individuals (dated by TCRdb to 2019 to 2021). General notes on the study: The cohort comprised two women and three men aged 18 to 49 years. Each donor's leukapheresis produced roughly between roughly 0.85 and 9 billion PBMCs. To increase sequencing depth and limit assay-specific biases, TCR repertoire library preparation and sequencing were carried out by different laboratories using diverse techniques. Per donor, three plates each were used for CD4 naive and CD4 memory, two for CD8 naive, and one for CD8 memory. Blood TCR repertoires of roughly five healthy adults were deeply sequenced to estimate repertoire size and the extent of clonotype sharing between individuals. Overall results and qualifications from the work: The small number of donors limited the genetic and exposure-history diversity represented. Sampling was restricted to blood, and TCR repertoires in tissues likely differ from the TCR repertoires found in blood. Larger estimated clonotype richness was generally found for naive subsets than for memory subsets. Sharing across a handful of donors was observed for about 5% of naive CD4, less than 4% of naive CD8, about 2.3% of memory CD4, and roughly 0.4% of memory CD8 clonotypes. Compared with non-shared clonotypes, the clonotypes found in all four sorted-subset donors had higher generation probabilities. Incomplete sequencing was indicated by rarefaction of sorted-subset datasets, despite the large sequencing depth. Pairwise subsampling indicated that sequencing depth was expected to affect the degree of clonotype sharing among donors.

V lost 3 bases and J lost 5 bases, and the count of bases not matched to a germline gene is 8. Including cysteine and phenylalanine, the CDR3 has 16 amino acids. The DNA shown is the 48-base CDR3, in frame from base 1. As encoded in the germline V gene, CDR1 is SGHRS while CDR2 is YFSETQ. Using the deep immunoSEQ assay, TCR CDR3 regions were amplified from genomic DNA by multiplex PCR. Extracted genomic DNA from each cell subset was distributed evenly across all wells of several immunoSEQ 96-well plates, and each plate was treated as a replicate. For sorted subsets, 200 to 250 ng of genomic DNA, equivalent to around 29,000 T cell genomes, went into each replicate PCR. The purified libraries were quantified using a Qubit 3.0 fluorometer, sized with a Bioanalyzer 2100, and then quantified again using the KAPA Library Quantification kit. Every immunoSEQ 96-well plate was sequenced on a dedicated single-read 150-cycle Illumina NextSeq 550 flow cell. The original pipeline was this. Because the immunoSEQ output held only junctional sequences and lacked quality scores, the filtering could not match the filtering applied to full-length reads. To assign V/J genes and CDR3, sequences were annotated against IMGT germline references using PyIR, a Python wrapper for IgBLAST v1.9. Reads were removed for weak V/J assignments (E-value above 1e-6), missing CDR3, stop codons, out-of-frame junctions, or ambiguous translated residues. V3J clonotypes were defined as sequences sharing the same inferred V gene, J gene, and CDR3 amino acid sequence. The percentage overlap between two repertoires was calculated by dividing the number of shared unique clonotypes by the size of the smaller repertoire. Richness of each repertoire was evaluated using RTK rarefaction, the Chao1 estimator, and Recon v2.1 estimates of unobserved clonotypes. Generation probabilities for all TCRbeta clonotypes obtained by the gDNA method from four donors were computed using OLGA. TCRdb stores this immuneACCESS table with in-frame sequences only. Part of the clones is absent; in the studies checked, under half of the shortfall reflects unresolved V genes, and no reason is known for the rest. V and J calls and clone size come straight from that table; D and trimming were deduced from the DNA. Within this sample are a few million clones, with about 94% of them counted one time only. The ten largest account for 0.1% to 0.15% of the sample.

Donors were healthy HIV-negative adults with no recently reported acute infections or vaccinations. Every donor was a Caucasian adult living in Nashville, Tennessee, USA. CD4+ T cells were enriched by magnetic negative selection; naive cells were then positively selected on CD45RA, and the negative fraction formed the memory subset. Blood was collected by leukapheresis, and PBMCs were isolated by Ficoll-Histopaque density gradient centrifugation and then cryopreserved in liquid nitrogen vapor phase. Analytical flow cytometry was used to check the purity and quantity of every magnetically sorted T cell population. Each sorted fraction had its genomic DNA isolated and then quantified by UV absorbance on a Nanodrop 2000c. In regard to this clone: Its recognized antigen is unknown. Base qualities are not provided; no much larger clone lies one nucleotide away.

The clonotype was recovered from a man between 18 and 29 years old in good health. The rearrangement combines TRBV5-1 with TRBJ2-5, and 12 junctional nucleotides match TRBD2. Sequencing was done on a sample of naive CD4+ T cells sorted from blood. The cell subset or site label corresponds to: CD45RA+ positively selected. CDR3 sequence: CASSSKTSGSSETQYF. In nucleotide form, the sequence is TGCGCCAGCAGCTCGAAGACTAGCGGGAGTTCGGAGACCCAGTACTTC.